This T cell receptor beta chain is from a study of monozygotic twins with inflammatory bowel disease. TCRdb re-called the 5' RACE reads; every CDR3 protein appears as one record, without DNA. There are around 97,000 distinct CDR3 sequences in the sample, with approximately 2% held by the top ten. This sequence originates from a human donor with ulcerative colitis or Crohn's disease, or a healthy co-twin of an affected twin (not recorded which). The specimen sequenced was blood.

The CDR3 is CASSEGRSYEQYF. This chain joins TRBV6-1 and TRBJ2-7. The germline gives CDR1 MNHNS, CDR2 SASEGT. The CDR3 is made up of 13 amino acids.